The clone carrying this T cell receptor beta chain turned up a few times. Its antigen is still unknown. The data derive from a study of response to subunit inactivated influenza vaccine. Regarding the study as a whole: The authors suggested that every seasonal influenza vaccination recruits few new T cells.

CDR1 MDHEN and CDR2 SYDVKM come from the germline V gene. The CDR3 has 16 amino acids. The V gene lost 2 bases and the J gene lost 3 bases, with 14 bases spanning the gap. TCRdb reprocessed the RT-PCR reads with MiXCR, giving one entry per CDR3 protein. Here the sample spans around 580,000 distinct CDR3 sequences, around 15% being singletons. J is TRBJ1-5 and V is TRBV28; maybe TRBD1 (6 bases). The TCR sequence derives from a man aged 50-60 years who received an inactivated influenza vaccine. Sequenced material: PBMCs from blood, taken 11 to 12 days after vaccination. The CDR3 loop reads CASSLRQGSANQPQHF. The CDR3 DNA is TGTGCCAGCAGTTTACGTCAGGGGTCGGCCAATCAGCCCCAGCATTTT.